The next 28 T cell receptor beta chains were all read from a single sample in a study of blood T cell repertoires in COVID-19. Sequencing was performed with immunoSEQ multiplex PCR; in TCRdb, only in-frame clones are kept and a portion is missing. The sample comprises roughly 260,000 clones, 82% of which are singletons, and 4% to 6% rests with the top ten. Sequencing was performed on peripheral blood. The receptors originated from an elderly woman with active or convalescent COVID-19.

The V gene is TRBV2, the J gene TRBJ2-3; 7 bases match TRBD1. The CDR3 spans 16 residues. Germline-derived CDR1 and CDR2 are SNHLY and FYNNEI. The J segment lost 5 bases and the V segment lost 3 bases, leaving 11 bases of the junction unmatched. As DNA, the CDR3 is TGTGCCAGCAGTGATGTAGGTCGACAGGGTGTAGATACGCAGTATTTT. Its protein is CASSDVGRQGVDTQYF.

The V and J genes are TRBV30 and TRBJ1-1; D is perhaps TRBD1 (5 bases). V lost 2 bases to trimming and J lost 7 bases, with 17 bases between them. Germline lookup yields CDR1 GTSNPN and CDR2 SVGIG (reference sequence). The CDR3 is 14 amino acids. Here the CDR3 reads CAWSSWGGFGEAFF. DNA for the CDR3: TGTGCCTGGAGTTCCTGGGGGGGGTTCGGTGAAGCTTTCTTT.

This CDR3 reads CASSLGVPGGLPNTDTQYF. The CDR3 nucleotides are TGCGCCAGCAGCTTGGGTGTGCCGGGGGGCCTCCCTAACACAGATACGCAGTATTTT. The chain carries TRBV5-1 and TRBJ2-3, with D perhaps matching TRBD2 (7 bases). Trimming removed 0 bases from V and 2 bases from J, with 22 bases in between. Germline values: CDR1 SGHRS, CDR2 YFSETQ. CDR3 length equals 19 residues.

This clone occurred a few times. The chain links TRBV19 to TRBJ1-4; TRBD1 is a possible D gene (6 bases). The CDR3 has 15 residues. V lost 0 bases and J lost 8, with 13 bases in between. Germline-derived CDR1 and CDR2 are LNHDA and SQIVND (reference sequence). Written as DNA, the CDR3 is TGTGCCAGTAGTATAGACACAGGGCCGAGAGAAAAACTGTTTTTT. This encodes CASSIDTGPREKLFF. The variable domain in full, completed from reference TRBV19 and TRBJ1-4, reads DGGITQSPKYLFRKEGQNVTLSCEQNLNHDAMYWYRQDPGQGLRLIYYSQIVNDFQKGDIAEGYSVSREKKESFPLTVTSAQKNPTAFYLCASSIDTGPREKLFFGSGTQLSVL.

The J gene is TRBJ1-2, the V gene TRBV19; a possible D gene is TRBD1 (5 bases). With 1 base removed from V and 8 bases from J, the gap between germline ends came to 14 bases. Germline CDR1 LNHDA, CDR2 SQIVND (reference sequence). The CDR3 consists of 14 residues. The CDR3 sequence is CASSIVARAGGYTF. For the CDR3, the DNA is TGTGCCAGTAGTATAGTGGCCAGGGCGGGGGGCTACACCTTC.

The chain is built from TRBV3-1 (or the pseudogene TRBV3-2) and TRBJ2-5; 10 bases map to TRBD2. The ends lost 5 bases at V and 2 bases at J; junction bases unmatched: 14. There are 18 residues in the CDR3. The germline V gene has CDR1 LGHDT and CDR2 YNNKEL (reference sequence). The CDR3 region is CASSSLAHSGRQQETQYF. The CDR3 DNA reads as TGTGCCAGCAGCAGCTTGGCCCATAGCGGGAGGCAACAAGAGACCCAGTACTTC.

The chain employs TRBV3-1 (or the pseudogene TRBV3-2) and TRBJ1-2; 7 bases are a match to TRBD1. The junction had 13 bases not matched to a gene; V was cut back by 2 bases and J by 10 bases. The germline gives CDR1 LGHDT, CDR2 YNNKEL (reference sequence). The CDR3 totals 15 residues. The CDR3 spells CASSQSTGFGRDYTF. Written as DNA, the CDR3 is TGTGCCAGCAGCCAATCGACAGGGTTTGGCCGCGACTACACCTTC.

The chain uses TRBV5-8 and TRBJ1-2, with no clear D. CDR3 length: 13 amino acids. Trimming left V 1 base short and J 6 bases short, with 10 bases between. The germline CDR1 and CDR2 sequences are SGHTS and YDEGEE. CDR3 in amino acids: CASSLNSLDGYTF. In DNA form, the CDR3 reads TGTGCCAGCAGCTTGAACAGCTTGGATGGCTACACCTTC.

This clone was detected once. The chain links TRBV18 to TRBJ1-1, with D unresolved. CDR1 is KGHSH and CDR2 is LQKENI in the germline V gene. The CDR3 consists of 13 residues. The V end was cut by 6 bases, the J end by 1 base, with 9 bases between. The CDR3 reads CASSRERNTEAFF. CDR3 coding DNA: TGTGCCAGCTCGAGGGAGAGGAACACTGAAGCTTTCTTT.

The chain has TRBV5-4 and TRBJ1-1, with a weak D call TRBD1 (6 bases). The germline V gene encodes CDR1 SGHNT and CDR2 YYREEE (reference sequence). The CDR3 spans 17 residues. Trimming left V 4 bases short and J 5 bases short, with 24 bases between. This CDR3 reads CASSTDSNAWRSTEAFF. Written as DNA, the CDR3 is TGTGCCAGCAGCACGGACAGCAACGCATGGAGGAGTACTGAAGCTTTCTTT.

This chain connects TRBV9 to TRBJ2-4; 8 bases align to TRBD1. CDR1 is SGDLS and CDR2 is YYNGEE in the germline V gene. The CDR3 contains 14 residues. The junction had 7 bases not matched to a gene; V was cut back by 4 bases and J by 7 bases. The DNA of the CDR3 is TGTGCCAGCAGCTCCAGACAGGGGCCGAACATTCAGTACTTC. Translating it yields CASSSRQGPNIQYF.

This sequence joins TRBV2 and TRBJ1-6; 8 bases line up with TRBD1. This CDR3 region has 14 residues. Trimming at V came to 6 bases and at J to 7 bases, leaving 5 bases not matched to a gene. Per the germline V gene, CDR1 is SNHLY and CDR2 is FYNNEI. CDR3 amino acids: CASSLQGDNSPLHF. The CDR3 nucleotides read TGTGCCAGCAGCCTACAGGGGGACAATTCACCCCTCCACTTT.

The CDR3 sequence: CASSPANYGYTF. The CDR3 bases are TGTGCCAGTAGTCCAGCTAACTATGGCTACACCTTC. This rearrangement joins TRBV19 to TRBJ1-2, with no clear D. The CDR3 has 12 amino acids. V lost 5 bases, J lost 0 bases, and 4 bases lay in between. CDR1 LNHDA and CDR2 SQIVND come from the germline V gene (reference sequence).

The CDR3 DNA sequence: TGTGCCAGCAGTTTATACGGGACAGGGGGCCAAGAGACCCAGTACTTC. It is translated as CASSLYGTGGQETQYF. V gene TRBV27 combines with J gene TRBJ2-5, with 11 positions matching TRBD1. Germline CDR1 and CDR2: MNHEY and SMNVEV (reference sequence). Trimming removed 1 base from V and 1 base from J; junction bases left unmatched: 2. The CDR3 extends over 16 amino acids.

This clone was counted a few times. The gene calls are TRBV5-1 and TRBJ2-1; 9 nucleotides line up with TRBD2. The junction had 2 bases not matched to a gene; V was cut back by 3 bases and J by 1 base. CDR3 length equals 15 residues. Germline CDR1 is SGHRS and CDR2 is YFSETQ. The CDR3 here is CASSWLAGSYNEQFF. As DNA, the CDR3 is TGCGCCAGCAGCTGGCTAGCGGGATCCTACAATGAGCAGTTCTTC.

In this sample, this clone turned up once. The chain combines TRBV6-5 with TRBJ1-6, with D possibly matching TRBD1 (5 bases). Germline V CDR1 and CDR2: MNHEY, SVGAGI. V lost 5 bases and J lost 2, with 10 bases in between. This CDR3 is 15 amino acids long. The CDR3 DNA reads as TGTGCCAGCAGTCCCCGGACACCCTATAATTCACCCCTCCACTTT. Its protein is CASSPRTPYNSPLHF.

The V and J genes are TRBV5-1 and TRBJ1-1, with 7 bases aligning to TRBD1. The J segment lost 3 bases and the V segment lost 4 bases, leaving 12 bases of the junction unmatched. CDR1 and CDR2 from the germline V gene are SGHRS and YFSETQ. This CDR3 region has 16 residues. The CDR3 DNA reads as TGCGCCAGCAGCCCGATGCCCCCAGACAGGGACACTGAAGCTTTCTTT. Translating it yields CASSPMPPDRDTEAFF.

This chain uses TRBV5-1 with TRBJ2-5; 7 bases are a match to TRBD2. CDR3 length: 13 amino acids. Germline loops: CDR1 SGHRS, CDR2 YFSETQ. V was clipped by 6 bases and J by 5 bases; unmatched bases: 7. CDR3 loop: CASTLGGMETQYF. CDR3 in DNA: TGCGCCAGCACCCTGGGGGGGATGGAGACCCAGTACTTC.

This clone was seen more than once but under ten times. The chain uses TRBV27 and TRBJ2-7; the match to TRBD1 covers 8 bases. V shed 5 bases and J 0 bases; nucleotides not matched to a gene: 18. CDR3 size: 19 residues. Germline values: CDR1 MNHEY, CDR2 SMNVEV (reference sequence). CDR3 protein: CASSDSASGQGAFSYEQYF. The CDR3 DNA follows: TGTGCCAGCAGTGACTCAGCCAGCGGGCAGGGGGCTTTCTCCTACGAGCAGTACTTC.

The chain uses TRBV5-4 and TRBJ2-5; possible D gene TRBD1, 6 bases. The CDR3 has 15 amino acids. Trimming left V 2 bases short and J 1 base short, with 12 bases between. Germline loops: CDR1 SGHNT, CDR2 YYREEE (reference sequence). The CDR3 protein is CASSLASGVQETQYF. The CDR3, as DNA: TGTGCCAGCAGCTTAGCTTCAGGGGTCCAAGAGACCCAGTACTTC.

Turning to this clone: This CDR3 is also generated by other DNA sequences in the sample. This sequence joins TRBV5-1 and TRBJ1-1; no definite D call. Germline CDR1 reads SGHRS; CDR2 reads YFSETQ. V was pared by 0 bases and J by 4 bases, with 10 bases between. This CDR3 contains 14 residues. The CDR3 sequence is CASSLDGVGTEAFF. CDR3 nucleotide sequence: TGCGCCAGCAGCTTGGACGGAGTCGGCACTGAAGCTTTCTTT. Full variable domain (rest looked up from reference TRBV5-1 and TRBJ1-1): KAGVTQTPRYLIKTRGQQVTLSCSPISGHRSVSWYQQTPGQGLQFLFEYFSETQRNKGNFPGRFSGRQFSNSRSEMNVSTLELGDSALYLCASSLDGVGTEAFFGQGTRLTVV.

The CDR3 protein is CASGPGGNEQFF. The CDR3 DNA follows: TGTGCCAGCGGGCCCGGGGGGAATGAGCAGTTCTTC. The chain is built from TRBV6-5 and TRBJ2-1; 7 bases fit TRBD2. CDR3 length: 12 residues. V shed 8 bases, J shed 7 bases, and the junction held 5 bases outside the gene matches. Germline lookup yields CDR1 MNHEY and CDR2 SVGAGI.

V usage is TRBV14 and J usage is TRBJ2-1, with unresolved D. In germline, CDR1 is SGHDN, CDR2 FVKESK. With 1 base removed from V and 5 bases from J, the gap between germline ends came to 6 bases. The CDR3 runs 13 residues. The CDR3 here is CASSQGLHNEQFF. The CDR3 DNA sequence: TGTGCCAGCAGCCAAGGTCTCCACAATGAGCAGTTCTTC.

The J gene is TRBJ2-1, the V gene TRBV2; weak D call: TRBD1 (6 bases). The CDR3 is made up of 16 amino acids. V shed 6 bases and J shed 0 bases, with 15 bases lying between them. The V gene's germline CDR1 is SNHLY and CDR2 FYNNEI. The CDR3 sequence is CASRIGQTSSYNEQFF. In DNA, the CDR3 is TGTGCCAGCAGGATAGGACAGACGAGCTCCTACAATGAGCAGTTCTTC.

V gene TRBV6-6 combines with J gene TRBJ1-1, with D possibly being TRBD1 (5 bases). The CDR3 is made up of 12 amino acids. Germline values: CDR1 MNHNY, CDR2 SVGAGI (reference sequence). The ends were cut back, 10 bases at V and 9 bases at J, with 18 bases in the middle. This CDR3 is CATREGRTQAFF. CDR3 in DNA: TGTGCCACCAGGGAGGGAAGGACACAAGCTTTCTTT.

The chain combines TRBV11-2 with TRBJ2-3, with D possibly being TRBD2 (6 bases). CDR3 length: 15 residues. CDR1 SGHAT and CDR2 FQNNGV come from the germline V gene. V was pared by 1 base and J by 0 bases, with 8 bases between. Here the CDR3 reads CASSLGGVSTDTQYF. For the CDR3, the DNA is TGTGCCAGCAGCTTAGGCGGGGTAAGCACAGATACGCAGTATTTT. The entire variable domain, with the rest obtained from reference TRBV11-2 and TRBJ2-3, is as follows: EAGVAQSPRYKIIEKRQSVAFWCNPISGHATLYWYQQILGQGPKLLIQFQNNGVVDDSQLPKDRFSAERLKGVDSTLKIQPAKLEDSAVYLCASSLGGVSTDTQYFGPGTRLTVL.

The J gene is TRBJ1-1, the V gene TRBV28, with TRBD1 as a possible D gene (6 bases). This CDR3 has 14 residues. V lost 2 bases to trimming and J lost 5 bases, with 12 bases between them. Per the germline V gene, CDR1 is MDHEN and CDR2 is SYDVKM. CDR3 sequence: CASSLGAGATEAFF. In nucleotides, the CDR3 is TGTGCCAGCAGTTTAGGAGCGGGGGCGACTGAAGCTTTCTTT.

V and J are TRBV7-9 and TRBJ2-1, with TRBD1 identical over 10 bases. Germline loops: CDR1 SEHNR, CDR2 FQNEAQ (reference sequence). Losses at the gene ends were 5 bases for V and 9 bases for J; bases not matched to a gene: 7. The CDR3 has 14 residues. The CDR3 sequence: CASSPGQGIGEQFF. CDR3 bases: TGTGCCAGCAGCCCGGGACAGGGGATAGGTGAGCAGTTCTTC.